One and the same sample provided the 3 T cell receptor beta chains below, sequenced in a study of blood T cell repertoires in COVID-19. Measured with immunoSEQ multiplex PCR; TCRdb has only the in-frame clones, and not every one. The table shows about 250,000 clones, with 88% occurring only once. Sequencing used peripheral blood. These receptors all stem from a woman between 40 and 50 years old who had recovered from COVID-19.

The chain carries TRBV5-4 and TRBJ2-1; TRBD2 matches at 8 bases. Trimming cost V 4 bases and J 9 bases; bases outside gene matches: 9. Germline CDR1 and CDR2: SGHNT and YYREEE (reference sequence). This CDR3 is 14 amino acids long. This chain's CDR3 is CASSPPGREAEQFF. The DNA of the CDR3 is TGTGCCAGCAGCCCCCCGGGGCGGGAGGCTGAGCAGTTCTTC.

The rearrangement links TRBV9 to TRBJ1-3; a possible D gene is TRBD1 (6 bases). The CDR3 spans 15 residues. Germline CDR1 reads SGDLS; CDR2 reads YYNGEE. Trimming left V 6 bases short and J 3 bases short, with 16 bases between. CDR3 amino acids: CASNSRGTDGNTIYF. In DNA, the CDR3 is TGTGCCAGCAACTCTAGGGGGACGGATGGAAACACCATATATTTT.

The chain has TRBV6-4 and TRBJ1-2, with 7 bases identical to TRBD1. CDR1 and CDR2 from the germline V gene are MRHNA and SNTAGT. The J segment lost 8 bases and the V segment lost 2 bases, leaving 8 bases of the junction unmatched. CDR3 length: 14 amino acids. The CDR3 is CASSDQTGTGGYTF. The DNA of the CDR3 is TGTGCCAGCAGTGACCAGACAGGGACTGGAGGCTACACCTTC.